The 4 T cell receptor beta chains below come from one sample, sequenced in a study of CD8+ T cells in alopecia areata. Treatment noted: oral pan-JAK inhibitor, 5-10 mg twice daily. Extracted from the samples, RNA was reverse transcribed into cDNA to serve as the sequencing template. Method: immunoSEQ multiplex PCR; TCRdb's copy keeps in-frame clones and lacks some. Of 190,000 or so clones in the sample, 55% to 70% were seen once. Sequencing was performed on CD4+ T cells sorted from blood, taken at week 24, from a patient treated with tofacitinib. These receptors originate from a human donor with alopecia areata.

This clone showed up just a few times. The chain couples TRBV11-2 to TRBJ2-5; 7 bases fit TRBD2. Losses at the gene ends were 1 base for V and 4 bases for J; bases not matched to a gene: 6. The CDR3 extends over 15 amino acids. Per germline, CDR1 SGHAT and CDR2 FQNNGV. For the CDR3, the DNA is TGTGCCAGCAGCTTAGGGCCCAGCGGGATAGAGACCCAGTACTTC. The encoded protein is CASSLGPSGIETQYF.

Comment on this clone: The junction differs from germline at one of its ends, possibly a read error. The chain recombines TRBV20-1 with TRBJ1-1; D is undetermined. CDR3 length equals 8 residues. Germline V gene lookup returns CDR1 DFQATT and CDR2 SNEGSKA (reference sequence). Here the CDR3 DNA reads TGCAGTGCTAGGACGGGTCTCTTT. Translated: CSARTGLF.

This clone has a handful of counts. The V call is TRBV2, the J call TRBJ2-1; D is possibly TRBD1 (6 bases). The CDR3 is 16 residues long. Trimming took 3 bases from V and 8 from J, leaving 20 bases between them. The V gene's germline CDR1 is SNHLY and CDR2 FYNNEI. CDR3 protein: CASSERRTALSHEQFF. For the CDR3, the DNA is TGTGCCAGCAGTGAGAGGAGGACAGCTCTTTCCCATGAGCAGTTCTTC.

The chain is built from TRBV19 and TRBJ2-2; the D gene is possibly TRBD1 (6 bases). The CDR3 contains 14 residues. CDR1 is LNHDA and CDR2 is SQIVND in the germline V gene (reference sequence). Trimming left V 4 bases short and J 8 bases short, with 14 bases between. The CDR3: CASSTQGLSGELFF. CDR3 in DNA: TGTGCCAGTAGTACCCAGGGGTTGTCAGGGGAGCTGTTTTTT.